This entry describes one T cell receptor beta chain. Antigen unknown. The data originate from a study of blood T cells in healthy people across ages. Study-level findings and limits: Measured against age, TCR beta diversity per million T cells decreased in a roughly linear manner.

Then a second PCR, running roughly 6 to 11 cycles, was carried out with a sample-barcoded 5' primer and a J-beta primer mix. TCRdb ran MiXCR on the 5' RACE reads and lists one entry per CDR3 protein. This table holds over a million distinct CDR3 sequences, about 43% found once. Germline CDR1 SQVTM, CDR2 ANQGSEA. Trimming left V 2 bases short and J 8 bases short, with 16 bases between. This CDR3 contains 14 residues. J is TRBJ2-1 and V is TRBV29-1; tentatively, D is TRBD1 (5 bases). Sequencing was done on a sample of blood. This TCR came from a woman under 30 in good health. The CDR3 protein is CSVESGLKGYEQFF. As DNA, the CDR3 is TGCAGCGTTGAATCGGGTCTCAAGGGGTATGAGCAGTTCTTC.